The sequence of this T cell receptor beta chain was determined in a study of CD8 T cells in ankylosing spondylitis. Study-level points and caveats: What seemed typical of ankylosing spondylitis blood was a TCR beta motif built from fewer than ten highly homologous variants. Prior work had noted some motif variants in reactive arthritis blood and synovial fluid. Matched synovial fluid from ankylosing spondylitis patients was reported to be enriched for disease-linked clones.

Only a few counts were recorded for this clonotype. Its target is not known. The CDR3 extends over 13 amino acids. The V and J ends lost 4 bases and 5 bases respectively, with 10 bases between them. Germline CDR1 SGHKS, CDR2 YYEKEE (reference sequence). Quantitative molecular-barcoded 5'-RACE generated the TCR beta libraries. MiXCR, applied by TCRdb to the 5' RACE reads, yields one record per CDR3 protein. The sample lists 190,000 or so distinct CDR3 sequences, over 10% occurring once. The chain couples TRBV5-5 to TRBJ1-5, with a tentative D call TRBD1 (5 bases). The sample comprised blood, either unsorted or a sorted T cell fraction (not recorded which). This TCR derives from a male donor with ankylosing spondylitis or in good health (not recorded which). CDR3 residues: CASSLDIDQPQHF. For the CDR3, the DNA is TGTGCCAGCAGCCTGGACATAGATCAGCCCCAGCATTTT.